Listed here are 31 T cell receptor beta chains from one sample, sequenced in a study of patients and donors after allogeneic stem cell transplantation. TCRdb reprocessed the RT-PCR reads via MiXCR and lists one record per CDR3 protein. This sample has 390,000 or so distinct CDR3 sequences, with 15% to 20% found just once. Sequenced sample: blood, either unsorted or a sorted T cell fraction (not recorded which). These receptors were obtained from a human donor who was either an allogeneic HSCT recipient or a stem cell or donor lymphocyte infusion donor (not recorded which). It is not recorded whose cells these are; they may come from a transplant donor.

This clonotype was observed a handful of times. V gene TRBV7-9 combines with J gene TRBJ2-1; D not certain. CDR3 length: 12 residues. Trimming removed 11 bases from V and 6 bases from J, with 14 bases in between. In germline, CDR1 is SEHNR, CDR2 FQNEAQ (reference sequence). This CDR3 reads CAPVILTNEQFF. As DNA, the CDR3 is TGTGCCCCAGTCATTCTGACCAATGAGCAGTTCTTC.

In this sample, this clonotype turned up a few times. The chain combines TRBV10-3 with TRBJ2-2; 12 nucleotides agree with TRBD1. J lost 0 bases, V lost 10 bases, and 6 bases had no gene match. CDR1 is ENHRY and CDR2 is SYGVKD in the germline V gene. This CDR3 is 16 amino acids long. CDR3 sequence reads: CANSGTGGANTGELFF. The CDR3 DNA follows: TGTGCCAATTCCGGGACAGGGGGCGCGAACACCGGGGAGCTGTTTTTT.

The chain uses TRBV7-6 and TRBJ1-1, with D possibly TRBD1 on 6 matching bases. Germline V CDR1 and CDR2: SGHVS, FNYEAQ. The V end was cut by 1 base, the J end by 1 base, with 10 bases between. The CDR3 contains 15 residues. CDR3 bases: TGTGCCAGCAGCTTAGAGGACAGCTCGAACACTGAAGCTTTCTTT. It codes for CASSLEDSSNTEAFF.

In its sample, this clonotype was seen many times. CDR3 sequence: CASSLGQDTDTQYF. In DNA form, the CDR3 reads TGTGCCAGCAGTTTAGGACAGGACACAGATACGCAGTATTTT. This sequence joins TRBV12-3 or TRBV12-4 and TRBJ2-3; D might be TRBD1 (6 bases). Trimming shortened V by 1 base and J by 2 bases, and 7 bases separated the two germline ends. The CDR3 spans 14 residues.

This clonotype appeared a few times. CDR3 in DNA: TGTGCCTGGACCCAGGGGGCTGGGTGGACTGAAGCTTTCTTT. It codes for CAWTQGAGWTEAFF. The chain combines TRBV30 with TRBJ1-1; 8 nucleotides agree with TRBD1. CDR3 length equals 14 residues. Unmatched junction bases numbered 9, after V lost 4 bases and J lost 5 bases. Germline CDR1 reads GTSNPN; CDR2 reads SVGIG (reference sequence). The complete variable domain, with remaining parts taken from reference TRBV30 and TRBJ1-1, reads SQTIHQWPATLVQPVGSPLSLECTVEGTSNPNLYWYRQAAGRGLQLLFYSVGIGQISSEVPQNLSASRPQDRQFILSSKKLLLSDSGFYLCAWTQGAGWTEAFFGQGTRLTVV.

At least ten counts were recorded for this clonotype. The gene calls are TRBV5-1 and TRBJ2-1; the match to TRBD2 covers 10 bases. J lost 14 bases, V lost 4 bases, and 6 bases had no gene match. Germline-derived CDR1 and CDR2 are SGHRS and YFSETQ. The CDR3 extends over 12 amino acids. The CDR3 here is CASSGEREGEFF. The CDR3 DNA reads TGCGCCAGCAGCGGCGAGCGGGAGGGGGAGTTCTTC.

The sample holds a few counts of this clonotype. The chain combines TRBV14 with TRBJ2-7; D is unresolved. The CDR3 sequence is 12 residues long. CDR1 and CDR2 (germline): SGHDN, FVKESK. V was cut by 2 bases and J by 4 bases, with 6 bases left in between. The CDR3, as DNA: TGTGCCAGCAGCCAACCCTTTTACGAGCAGTACTTC. Its translation: CASSQPFYEQYF.

This clonotype occurred a few times. The gene calls are TRBV20-1 and TRBJ2-7; 8 positions match TRBD1. With 3 bases clipped from V and 7 bases from J, the junction kept 5 bases outside the gene matches. Germline V gives CDR1 DFQATT, CDR2 SNEGSKA (reference sequence). The CDR3 is made up of 12 amino acids. Here the CDR3 DNA reads TGCAGTGCTAGGACAGGGGCGCGGGAGCAGTACTTC. Amino acids: CSARTGAREQYF.

The V call is TRBV7-9, the J call TRBJ1-2; no definite D call. With 0 bases removed from V and 6 bases from J, the gap between germline ends came to 11 bases. CDR3 length equals 14 residues. Germline V gene lookup returns CDR1 SEHNR and CDR2 FQNEAQ (reference sequence). DNA of the CDR3: TGTGCCAGCAGCTTAGCATGGACGGTCGATGGCTACACCTTC. Its protein product is CASSLAWTVDGYTF. Together with reference TRBV7-9 and TRBJ1-2, the CDR3 gives the full variable domain: DTGVSQNPRHKITKRGQNVTFRCDPISEHNRLYWYRQTLGQGPEFLTYFQNEAQLEKSRLLSDRFSAERPKGSFSTLEIQRTEQGDSAMYLCASSLAWTVDGYTFGSGTRLTVV.

The gene calls are TRBV3-1 and TRBJ2-5; D not certain. This CDR3 is 13 amino acids long. V shed 2 bases and J shed 5 bases, with 9 bases lying between them. Per the germline V gene, CDR1 is LGHDT and CDR2 is YNNKEL (reference sequence). CDR3: CASSQSRRETQYF. CDR3 DNA sequence: TGTGCCAGCAGCCAAAGTCGCCGGGAGACCCAGTACTTC.

The chain links TRBV9 to TRBJ2-1; 13 positions agree with TRBD2. Looked up from germline, CDR1 is SGDLS and CDR2 is YYNGEE. The CDR3 contains 16 residues. The ends lost 2 bases at V and 8 bases at J; junction bases unmatched: 7. The CDR3 DNA reads as TGTGCCAGCAGCGTGTCGACTAGCGGGAGGATCGATGAGCAGTTCTTC. Its protein product is CASSVSTSGRIDEQFF.

This clonotype was seen a handful of times. The chain uses TRBV29-1 and TRBJ2-2, with 10 bases aligning to TRBD1. V lost 7 bases to trimming and J lost 3 bases; unmatched junction nucleotides: 2. The CDR3 is 13 residues long. Germline V CDR1 and CDR2: SQVTM, ANQGSEA. DNA of the CDR3: TGCAGCGGACAGGGGGCCGACACCGGGGAGCTGTTTTTT. It encodes CSGQGADTGELFF.

This clonotype was seen a single time. The chain recombines TRBV29-1 with TRBJ1-1; 7 bases align to TRBD1. The CDR3 has 14 residues. J lost 5 bases, V lost 1 base, and 7 bases had no gene match. Germline V gene lookup returns CDR1 SQVTM and CDR2 ANQGSEA. CDR3: CSVEAGTAGTEAFF. The CDR3 DNA sequence: TGCAGCGTTGAAGCCGGGACAGCCGGTACTGAAGCTTTCTTT. The full variable domain, in which reference TRBV29-1 and TRBJ1-1 provide the parts outside the CDR3, is SAVISQKPSRDICQRGTSLTIQCQVDSQVTMMFWYRQQPGQSLTLIATANQGSEATYESGFVIDKFPISRPNLTFSTLTVSNMSPEDSSIYLCSVEAGTAGTEAFFGQGTRLTVV.

The chain uses TRBV30 and TRBJ2-7; TRBD1 might be the D (5 bases). V lost 3 bases, J lost 0 bases, and 15 bases lay in between. The CDR3 length is 15 residues. From germline, CDR1 is GTSNPN and CDR2 SVGIG (reference sequence). The CDR3 loop is CAWRSRTPLSYEQYF. CDR3 coding DNA: TGTGCCTGGAGGTCCCGGACACCCCTCTCCTACGAGCAGTACTTC.

Only a few counts were recorded for this clonotype. The CDR3 spells CASSLAPHGHIQNSGANVLTF. CDR3 nucleotides: TGCGCCAGCAGCTTGGCACCCCATGGACACATCCAAAACTCTGGGGCCAACGTCCTGACTTTC. The rearrangement uses TRBV5-1 and TRBJ2-6; tentative D call: TRBD1 (5 bases). The length of the CDR3 is 21 residues. Germline CDR1 and CDR2: SGHRS and YFSETQ. Between the trimmed V and J ends, which lost 0 bases and 0 bases, there was a span of 22 bases.

This clonotype showed up just a few times. This chain connects TRBV20-1 to TRBJ2-5; 9 bases are a match to TRBD2. Germline trimming cut 3 bases from V and 5 bases from J; bases unmatched to any gene: 16. CDR3 length: 17 residues. Germline assignment: CDR1 DFQATT and CDR2 SNEGSKA (reference sequence). The CDR3 loop reads CSASVTAGGPVGETQYF. The CDR3 DNA is TGCAGTGCTAGTGTGACAGCGGGGGGTCCGGTGGGGGAGACCCAGTACTTC.

The chain uses TRBV20-1 and TRBJ2-5; 8 bases agree with TRBD1. The V and J ends lost 4 bases and 6 bases, in that order; junction bases with no gene match: 4. Germline V gene sequence: CDR1 DFQATT, CDR2 SNEGSKA (reference sequence). The CDR3 length is 12 residues. Here the CDR3 reads CSAKTGVQTQYF. As DNA, the CDR3 is TGCAGTGCTAAGACAGGGGTGCAGACCCAGTACTTC.

This clonotype appeared a few times. This chain joins TRBV5-1 and TRBJ1-6; D call uncertain. The CDR3 runs 14 residues. V was cut by 0 bases and J by 12 bases, with 13 bases left in between. CDR1 SGHRS and CDR2 YFSETQ come from the germline V gene. CDR3 sequence (DNA): TGCGCCAGCAGCTTGGAATGGAGTTCTGAACCCCTCCACTTT. Its protein is CASSLEWSSEPLHF.

This clonotype was counted a few times. The chain links TRBV20-1 to TRBJ2-7; D is unclear. Germline CDR1 is DFQATT and CDR2 is SNEGSKA (reference sequence). The V and J ends lost 0 bases and 4 bases respectively, with 13 bases between them. This CDR3 is 14 amino acids long. The CDR3 is CSARDRVPPYEQYF. CDR3 coding DNA: TGCAGTGCTAGAGATCGCGTGCCGCCTTACGAGCAGTACTTC.

The genes are TRBV24-1 and TRBJ1-2; D not certain. CDR1 KGHDR and CDR2 SFDVKD come from the germline V gene. The CDR3 contains 15 residues. V was trimmed by 4 bases and J by 7 bases, leaving 18 bases between them. The chain's CDR3 is CATSDSGGLVVGYTF. The CDR3 DNA follows: TGTGCCACCAGTGACTCGGGAGGACTGGTGGTTGGCTACACCTTC.

The table lists this clonotype with a few counts. The chain couples TRBV25-1 to TRBJ2-1; D remains unclear. The V gene's germline CDR1 is MGHDK and CDR2 SYGVNS. V dropped 6 bases and J dropped 8 bases, with 8 bases sitting between them. The CDR3 is 11 amino acids. CDR3 DNA: TGTGCCAGCAGCATTCTGTATGAGCAGTTCTTC. This translates into CASSILYEQFF.

On this clonotype: Here the CDR3 omits its conserved ending phenylalanine or tryptophan, so a read error is the likely source. This chain joins TRBV30 and TRBJ2-7, with D unclear. In germline, CDR1 is GTSNPN, CDR2 SVGIG (reference sequence). V was pared by 0 bases and J by 6 bases, with 6 bases between. This CDR3 region has 11 residues. CDR3 in amino acids: CAWSVATEQYL. CDR3 in DNA: TGTGCCTGGAGTGTAGCAACCGAGCAGTACCTC.

This clonotype was detected many times. The V gene is TRBV10-3, the J gene TRBJ2-5; D perhaps matches TRBD2 (5 bases). This CDR3 is built from 12 residues. V lost 8 bases, J lost 4 bases, and 11 bases lay in between. Looked up from germline, CDR1 is ENHRY and CDR2 is SYGVKD. The chain's CDR3 is CAIAGEGETQYF. The CDR3 DNA reads TGTGCCATCGCCGGGGAAGGAGAGACCCAGTACTTC.

This chain uses TRBV11-2 with TRBJ1-2, with 9 bases matching TRBD1. CDR1 is SGHAT, CDR2 FQNNGV, per germline. The CDR3 sequence is 15 residues long. Trimming removed 5 bases from V and 8 bases from J; junction bases left unmatched: 12. CDR3 nucleotides: TGTGCCAGCAGCCCATCGGCACAGGGGGCTGGGGGCTACACCTTC. Translated: CASSPSAQGAGGYTF.

This clonotype was found a few times. V and J are TRBV20-1 and TRBJ2-7; the match to TRBD2 covers 11 bases. The CDR3 has 16 amino acids. Germline V CDR1 and CDR2: DFQATT, SNEGSKA (reference sequence). With V trimmed by 3 bases and J by 5 bases, 12 bases remained unmatched. CDR3 nucleotides: TGCAGTGCTAGTCGTCCAGCTAGCGGGAGGTTGAACGAGCAGTACTTC. Translation: CSASRPASGRLNEQYF.

This clonotype occurred a few times. This chain uses TRBV7-2 with TRBJ2-2, with unresolved D. CDR1 and CDR2 (germline): SGHTA, FQGNSA. Between the trimmed V and J ends, which lost 5 bases and 4 bases, there was a span of 8 bases. CDR3 size: 13 residues. CDR3 region: CASSPRPTGELFF. In nucleotides, the CDR3 is TGTGCCAGCAGCCCTAGACCCACCGGGGAGCTGTTTTTT.

There are many counts of this clonotype. The chain employs TRBV29-1 and TRBJ2-2, with 8 bases identical to TRBD2. Trimming at V came to 4 bases and at J to 4 bases, leaving 8 bases not matched to a gene. This CDR3 is built from 15 residues. The germline gives CDR1 SQVTM, CDR2 ANQGSEA. CDR3 nucleotide sequence: TGCAGCGTTGCAGTAGCGGGGCCTTCCACCGGGGAGCTGTTTTTT. Translating gives CSVAVAGPSTGELFF.

This CDR3 reads CASSFGGEGTGELFF. As DNA, the CDR3 is TGCGCCAGCAGCTTCGGAGGGGAAGGGACCGGGGAGCTGTTTTTT. The chain is built from TRBV5-1 and TRBJ2-2, with a weak D call TRBD2 (6 bases). Germline-derived CDR1 and CDR2 are SGHRS and YFSETQ. The CDR3 is made up of 15 amino acids. V lost 2 bases and J lost 5, with 13 bases in between.

This clonotype came up a few times. The chain employs TRBV4-3 and TRBJ1-2; possible D gene TRBD1, 6 bases. The V and J ends lost 0 bases and 7 bases respectively, with 12 bases between them. CDR3 length equals 14 residues. Germline V gene data show CDR1 as LGHNA and CDR2 as YSLEER. CDR3 amino acids: CASSQDRGGGGYTF. CDR3 sequence (DNA): TGCGCCAGCAGCCAAGATAGGGGAGGGGGTGGCTACACCTTC.

This clonotype was seen a few times. The chain combines TRBV6-1 with TRBJ2-7; TRBD1 agrees at 10 bases. This CDR3 region has 15 residues. CDR1 is MNHNS and CDR2 is SASEGT in the germline V gene. The V and J ends lost 7 bases and 4 bases, in that order; junction bases with no gene match: 10. As DNA, the CDR3 is TGTGCCAGCAATGGGGACAGGGGAAATAGGTACGAGCAGTACTTC. This translates into CASNGDRGNRYEQYF.

This chain links TRBV28 with TRBJ2-7, with D perhaps being TRBD1 or TRBD2 (5 bases each). Germline V gene data show CDR1 as MDHEN and CDR2 as SYDVKM. The CDR3 has 13 residues. Trimming took 6 bases from V and 3 from J, leaving 12 bases between them. The CDR3 sequence: CASRRRDRYEQYF. For the CDR3, the DNA is TGTGCCAGCAGACGACGGGACCGCTACGAGCAGTACTTC.